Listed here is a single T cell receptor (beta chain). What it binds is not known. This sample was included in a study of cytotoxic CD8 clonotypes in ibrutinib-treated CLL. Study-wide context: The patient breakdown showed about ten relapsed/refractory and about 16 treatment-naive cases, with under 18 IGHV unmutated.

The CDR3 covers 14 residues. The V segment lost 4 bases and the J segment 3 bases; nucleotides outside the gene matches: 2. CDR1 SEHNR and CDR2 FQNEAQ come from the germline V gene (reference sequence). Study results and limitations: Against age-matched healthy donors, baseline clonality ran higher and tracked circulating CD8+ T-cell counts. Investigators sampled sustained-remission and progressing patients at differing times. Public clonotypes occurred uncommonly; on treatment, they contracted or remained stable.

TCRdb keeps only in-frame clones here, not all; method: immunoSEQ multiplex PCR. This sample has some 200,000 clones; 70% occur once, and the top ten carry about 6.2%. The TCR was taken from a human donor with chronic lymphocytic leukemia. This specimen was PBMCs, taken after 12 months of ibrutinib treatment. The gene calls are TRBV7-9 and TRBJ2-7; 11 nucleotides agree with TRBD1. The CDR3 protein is CASSSGTGGYEQYF. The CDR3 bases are TGTGCCAGCAGCTCTGGGACAGGGGGCTACGAGCAGTACTTC.